These T cell receptor beta chains were read from a single sample in a study of shared clonotypes between healthy human individuals. The repertoire was sequenced with immunoSEQ multiplex PCR; TCRdb's copy has only in-frame clones and lacks some. This sample yields about 610,000 clones, of which about 96% are seen a single time; approximately 0.057% belongs to the top ten. Sequences were obtained from naive CD4+ T cells sorted from blood. These receptors originate from a woman in her twenties or thirties in good health. Both conserved end residues are part of each CDR3. Fields, in order: CDR3 protein, CDR3 DNA, V gene, J gene, clone size, D gene. The D gene is left open where the match is weak. Rows may omit the clone size; those that give it use once, few, many or a size class.

CASSHRPSGTSVGYEQYF	TGTGCCAGCAGCCACAGGCCCTCCGGGACTAGCGTTGGGTACGAGCAGTACTTC	TRBV5-5	TRBJ2-7	NA	TRBD2
CASSKRESSYNEQFF	TGCGCCAGCAGCAAGCGGGAGAGCTCCTACAATGAGCAGTTCTTC	TRBV5-1	TRBJ2-1	NA	TRBD2
CASIRTTNSNQPQHF	TGTGCCAGCATTAGGACGACTAATAGCAATCAGCCCCAGCATTTT	TRBV6-5	TRBJ1-5	NA	NA
CASSKGSGEGTEAFF	TGTGCCAGCAGCAAAGGGAGCGGGGAGGGCACTGAAGCTTTCTTT	TRBV21-1	TRBJ1-1	NA	NA
CASSRSGGSAPGTEAFF	TGTGCCAGCAGCAGATCCGGGGGCAGCGCCCCGGGCACTGAAGCTTTCTTT	TRBV5-5	TRBJ1-1	NA	NA
CAIAGSSKNTEAFF	TGTGCCATCGCGGGGTCCTCCAAGAACACTGAAGCTTTCTTT	TRBV10-3	TRBJ1-1	NA	NA
CASSRVQQETQYF	TGTGCCAGCAGCCGAGTTCAGCAAGAGACCCAGTACTTC	TRBV9	TRBJ2-5	NA	NA
CASSSPGELFF	TGTGCCAGCAGTTCTCCAGGGGAGCTGTTTTTT	TRBV27	TRBJ2-2	NA	NA
CASSPAVPNQPQHF	TGTGCCAGCAGCCCTGCCGTCCCCAATCAGCCCCAGCATTTT	TRBV5-8	TRBJ1-5	NA	NA
CASSLHNEQFF	TGTGCCAGCAGTCTTCACAATGAGCAGTTCTTC	TRBV2	TRBJ2-1	NA	NA
CASTSRIIVDDLYSNQPQHF	TGTGCCAGTACCTCACGAATCATCGTCGACGACCTATATAGCAATCAGCCCCAGCATTTT	TRBV19	TRBJ1-5	NA	NA
CASSVQGGFVYEQYF	TGCGCCAGCAGCGTCCAGGGGGGCTTCGTGTACGAGCAGTACTTC	TRBV5-1	TRBJ2-7	once	NA
CASRRGQGKNTGELFF	TGTGCCAGTAGACGAGGACAGGGGAAGAACACCGGGGAGCTGTTTTTT	TRBV19	TRBJ2-2	NA	TRBD1
CASSLETRGYEQYF	TGTGCCAGCAGCTTGGAGACTAGGGGCTACGAGCAGTACTTC	TRBV7-9	TRBJ2-7	NA	NA
CASSDRGWVEKLFF	TGTGCCAGCAGCGACAGGGGGTGGGTCGAAAAACTGTTTTTT	TRBV6-5	TRBJ1-4	NA	TRBD1
CASSEGTGSSYNEQFF	TGTGCCAGCAGCGAAGGGACAGGGAGCTCCTACAATGAGCAGTTCTTC	TRBV2	TRBJ2-1	once	TRBD1
CASSQGESSGANVLTF	TGTGCCAGCAGCCAGGGGGAGAGCTCTGGGGCCAACGTCCTGACTTTC	TRBV11-1	TRBJ2-6	NA	TRBD1
CASSLDMSSYEQYF	TGTGCCAGCAGTTTAGATATGTCCTCCTACGAGCAGTACTTC	TRBV28	TRBJ2-7	NA	NA
CASSLGDSSNTEAFF	TGCGCCAGCAGCTTGGGGGACAGCAGTAACACTGAAGCTTTCTTT	TRBV5-1	TRBJ1-1	NA	TRBD1
CASSLGAEVGYTF	TGTGCCAGCAGCTTGGGAGCAGAGGTTGGCTACACCTTC	TRBV5-5	TRBJ1-2	NA	NA
CASSDQGGAETQYF	TGTGCCAGCAGTGACCAAGGGGGGGCGGAGACCCAGTACTTC	TRBV25-1	TRBJ2-5	NA	NA
CASSFSGSTTYEQYF	TGTGCCAGCAGCTTCAGCGGTTCCACCACCTACGAGCAGTACTTC	TRBV11-2	TRBJ2-7	NA	NA
CASSPNALTGTYYEQYF	TGTGCCAGCTCACCTAACGCCCTGACAGGGACCTACTACGAGCAGTACTTC	TRBV18	TRBJ2-7	NA	TRBD1
CASSEIGISGYTF	TGCGCCAGCAGTGAGATAGGTATCAGTGGCTACACCTTC	TRBV10-2	TRBJ1-2	NA	NA
CSVHDRGSFSDTQYF	TGCAGCGTCCACGACAGAGGGTCCTTTTCCGATACGCAGTATTTT	TRBV29-1	TRBJ2-3	NA	NA
CARGGGNSYNEQFF	TGTGCCAGGGGGGGCGGTAACTCCTACAATGAGCAGTTCTTC	TRBV7-2	TRBJ2-1	NA	NA
CSARGSEEVAFF	TGCAGCGCCCGGGGATCTGAGGAGGTAGCTTTCTTT	TRBV29-1	TRBJ1-1	NA	NA
CASRGEAIYEQYF	TGCGCCAGCCGGGGGGAGGCCATCTACGAGCAGTACTTC	TRBV5-1	TRBJ2-7	NA	TRBD2
CASSWDSATNEKLFF	TGCGCCAGCAGCTGGGACAGCGCAACTAATGAAAAACTGTTTTTT	TRBV5-1	TRBJ1-4	once	TRBD1
CASSPGASGTEQFF	TGTGCCAGCAGCCCGGGGGCTAGCGGGACTGAGCAGTTCTTC	TRBV5-5	TRBJ2-1	once	TRBD2
CASKRLSGANVLTF	TGTGCCAGCAAGAGGTTATCTGGGGCCAACGTCCTGACTTTC	TRBV6-1	TRBJ2-6	NA	NA
CASTIRGGYEQFF	TGTGCCAGCACCATACGGGGGGGATATGAGCAGTTCTTC	TRBV7-2	TRBJ2-1	NA	TRBD2
CASSLSDWGRETQYF	TGTGCCAGCAGCTTGTCCGACTGGGGTAGGGAGACCCAGTACTTC	TRBV5-6	TRBJ2-5	NA	NA
CASSGAYVGGELFF	TGCGCCAGCAGTGGGGCTTATGTAGGGGGGGAGCTGTTTTTT	TRBV10-2	TRBJ2-2	NA	NA
CASSRRTSGFSYNEQFF	TGTGCCAGCAGCCGAAGGACTAGCGGGTTTTCCTACAATGAGCAGTTCTTC	TRBV7-8	TRBJ2-1	NA	TRBD2
CASSFEGGNQPQHF	TGTGCCAGCAGCTTCGAGGGTGGCAATCAGCCCCAGCATTTT	TRBV4-2	TRBJ1-5	NA	NA
CASSKAVVAGGTETQYF	NA	TRBV21-1	TRBJ2-5	NA	NA
CASSTGVWQPQHF	TGTGCCAGCAGTACGGGGGTTTGGCAGCCCCAGCATTTT	TRBV28	TRBJ1-5	NA	NA
CASSKNRNSNQPQHF	TGTGCCAGCAGTAAGAACAGGAATAGCAATCAGCCCCAGCATTTT	TRBV6-5	TRBJ1-5	NA	NA
CASSSAIVEKLFF	TGTGCCAGCAGTTCGGCAATCGTTGAAAAACTGTTTTTT	TRBV6-1	TRBJ1-4	NA	NA
CASSSYARGNEQFF	TGCGCCAGCAGCTCTTACGCTAGGGGTAATGAGCAGTTCTTC	TRBV5-1	TRBJ2-1	NA	NA
CASSLEILAGELFF	TGTGCCAGCAGCTTAGAAATTTTGGCCGGGGAGCTGTTTTTT	TRBV11-2	TRBJ2-2	NA	NA
CASSFFGQGYEQYF	TGTGCCAGCAGCTTTTTCGGACAGGGGTACGAGCAGTACTTC	TRBV5-4	TRBJ2-7	NA	TRBD1
CASKGFWDRERTEAFF	TGTGCCAGCAAGGGCTTCTGGGACAGGGAAAGGACTGAAGCTTTCTTT	TRBV28	TRBJ1-1	once	TRBD1
CASSPTSGYYEQYF	TGTGCCAGTAGTCCGACTAGCGGCTACTACGAGCAGTACTTC	TRBV19	TRBJ2-7	NA	TRBD2
CASSQLGYEQYF	TGTGCCAGCAGCCAATTGGGGTACGAGCAGTACTTC	TRBV14	TRBJ2-7	once	NA
CASTRVRGNSAGVTGELFF	TGTGCCAGTACCAGGGTTAGGGGCAACTCGGCCGGGGTTACCGGGGAGCTGTTTTTT	TRBV19	TRBJ2-2	NA	NA
CASSSRGSGGNEQFF	TGTGCCAGTAGTTCGAGGGGTAGCGGGGGCAATGAGCAGTTCTTC	TRBV19	TRBJ2-1	NA	TRBD2
CASSKLSNTEAFF	TGTGCCAGCAGCAAACTATCGAACACTGAAGCTTTCTTT	TRBV7-9	TRBJ1-1	NA	NA
CASTFISREVEAFF	TGTGCCAGTACATTTATATCCAGGGAGGTTGAAGCTTTCTTT	TRBV19	TRBJ1-1	NA	NA
CASSQEGAANYGYTF	TGCGCCAGCAGCCAAGAGGGGGCCGCTAACTATGGCTACACCTTC	TRBV4-1	TRBJ1-2	once	NA
CASSGGLSSAYEQYF	TGTGCCAGTAGTGGGGGGTTATCGTCGGCCTACGAGCAGTACTTC	TRBV19	TRBJ2-7	NA	NA